What follows is one TCR beta chain and its context. The sample belongs to a study of blood T cell repertoires in COVID-19. Overall study: Acute and convalescent COVID-19 samples came from the United States, Italy and Spain. In each case, the material was cDNA or gDNA derived from T cells, B-cell-depleted T cells, or PBMCs.

Assay used: immunoSEQ multiplex PCR; TCRdb lists only in-frame clones, some missing. Here the sample spans about 190,000 clones, about four fifths being singletons. Seattle participants joined during active infection and were tracked over time. This sequence was found in a woman in her sixties with COVID-19, enrolled during active disease. Material for sequencing was peripheral blood.

CDR3 sequence: CAISGGPAADTQYF. CDR3 in DNA: TGTGCCATCAGTGGGGGGCCGGCCGCAGATACGCAGTATTTT. The chain has TRBV10-3 and TRBJ2-3; perhaps TRBD1 as D (6 bases). Germline loops: CDR1 ENHRY, CDR2 SYGVKD. CDR3 length: 14 amino acids. V was shortened by 4 bases and J by 4 bases, with 12 bases between the two germline ends.